One and the same sample provided the 13 T cell receptor beta chains below, sequenced in a study of T-cell reconstitution after alpha-beta-depleted transplantation in children. Unique molecular identifiers were used to barcode this TCRbeta library. TCRdb reprocessed the PCR reads via MiXCR and lists one record per CDR3 protein. The sample shows 500,000 to 750,000 distinct CDR3 sequences, 10% to 15% of them seen only once. Sequenced material: PBMCs, mostly from graft donor cells, taken 360 days after TCRalphabeta/CD19-depleted stem cell transplant. The source of these receptors is a male patient younger than 18 who had a stem cell transplant for acute myeloid leukemia, so the T cells may come from the graft donor.

This clonotype appeared many times. V is TRBV4-3 and J is TRBJ2-7; D is uncertain. Germline V gene data show CDR1 as LGHNA and CDR2 as YSLEER. V lost 8 bases, J lost 3 bases, and 14 bases lay in between. This CDR3 spans 13 amino acids. CDR3 loop: CASGDIGGYEQYF. The CDR3 DNA is TGCGCCAGCGGGGATATCGGCGGCTACGAGCAGTACTTC.

There are many counts of this clonotype. The chain recombines TRBV7-2 with TRBJ2-1, with 12 bases that match TRBD2. Germline assignment: CDR1 SGHTA and CDR2 FQGNSA. Trimming cost V 4 bases and J 8 bases; bases outside gene matches: 6. CDR3 length equals 15 residues. CDR3 bases: TGTGCCAGCAGCTCGACTAGCGGGAGTGGATATGAGCAGTTCTTC. The encoded protein is CASSSTSGSGYEQFF.

This clonotype was detected ten times or more. This chain connects TRBV12-3 or TRBV12-4 to TRBJ2-3; 8 bases fit TRBD2. The CDR3 loop spans 15 amino acids. J gave up 0 bases and V 5 bases, and 4 bases lay outside the gene matches. CDR3 residues: CASSLVAGSTDTQYF. The DNA of the CDR3 is TGTGCCAGCAGTCTAGTAGCGGGAAGCACAGATACGCAGTATTTT.

The chain uses TRBV3-1 and TRBJ2-1; D unresolved. The CDR3 totals 16 residues. Germline CDR1 and CDR2: LGHDT and YNNKEL (reference sequence). V lost 4 bases and J 0 bases, leaving 13 bases between the germline ends. The CDR3 DNA reads TGTGCCAGCAGCCCAACCCATCGGTCCTCCTACAATGAGCAGTTCTTC. This codes for CASSPTHRSSYNEQFF.

V gene TRBV6-5 combines with J gene TRBJ1-2, with D unclear. Trimming cost V 0 bases and J 5 bases, with 13 bases left between them. CDR3 length: 15 residues. Germline assignment: CDR1 MNHEY and CDR2 SVGAGI. This CDR3 reads CASSYSGRTLYGYTF. DNA of the CDR3: TGTGCCAGCAGTTACTCCGGCCGCACACTATATGGCTACACCTTC.

This clonotype has just a few counts. The rearrangement links TRBV9 to TRBJ2-3; no clear D gene. There are 14 residues in the CDR3. Trimming stripped 2 bases from V and 1 base from J, with 8 bases between. From germline, CDR1 is SGDLS and CDR2 YYNGEE. CDR3 coding DNA: TGTGCCAGCAGCGTCCGCCCCCGCACAGATACGCAGTATTTT. The encoded protein is CASSVRPRTDTQYF.

This clonotype has just a few counts. The rearrangement uses TRBV6-5 and TRBJ2-2; perhaps TRBD1 as D (5 bases). Trimming stripped 4 bases from V and 5 bases from J, with 23 bases between. From germline, CDR1 is MNHEY and CDR2 SVGAGI. This CDR3 has 18 amino acids. CDR3 residues: CASSSSTAGPFFTGELFF. The CDR3 DNA reads TGTGCCAGCAGTTCCTCTACTGCAGGGCCCTTCTTTACCGGGGAGCTGTTTTTT.

This clonotype has a count of ten or more. The chain uses TRBV4-2 and TRBJ2-7; TRBD2 matches at 7 bases. Germline CDR1 and CDR2: LGHNA and YNFKEQ. J lost 8 bases, V lost 0 bases, and 4 bases had no gene match. CDR3 length: 13 residues. The CDR3 DNA reads TGTGCCAGCAGCCAAGAGTCTAGCGGAAAGCAGTACTTC. This translates into CASSQESSGKQYF.

V usage is TRBV28 and J usage is TRBJ2-1; D is unclear. Deletions cut 6 bases from V and 0 bases from J, with 15 bases between. Looked up from germline, CDR1 is MDHEN and CDR2 is SYDVKM. The CDR3 loop spans 16 amino acids. The CDR3 here is CASSLLLTSSYNEQFF. The DNA for the CDR3 is TGTGCCAGCAGCTTACTCCTGACGAGCTCCTACAATGAGCAGTTCTTC.

This chain uses TRBV20-1 with TRBJ2-3; D gene unclear. V was pared by 3 bases and J by 2 bases, with 9 bases between. Germline loops: CDR1 DFQATT, CDR2 SNEGSKA (reference sequence). The CDR3 runs 13 residues. Here the CDR3 reads CSASRQPTDTQYF. The CDR3 DNA reads TGCAGTGCTAGTAGGCAGCCCACAGATACGCAGTATTTT.

The chain joins TRBV7-3 to TRBJ2-7; possible D gene TRBD2, 5 bases. The CDR3 totals 16 residues. Per the germline V gene, CDR1 is SGHTA and CDR2 is FQGTGA. Deletions cut 5 bases from V and 3 bases from J, with 20 bases between. CDR3 in amino acids: CASSPEHIGRNYEQYF. CDR3 coding DNA: TGTGCCAGCAGCCCCGAACATATAGGGAGAAACTACGAGCAGTACTTC.

This chain connects TRBV7-2 to TRBJ2-1; 8 bases match TRBD2. This CDR3 is built from 16 residues. Germline CDR1 is SGHTA and CDR2 is FQGNSA. J lost 10 bases, V lost 1 base, and 12 bases had no gene match. The CDR3: CASSLVRLAGPSEQFF. The CDR3 coding sequence is TGTGCCAGCAGCTTAGTTCGGCTAGCGGGCCCGTCGGAGCAGTTCTTC.

Many counts were recorded for this clonotype. V and J are TRBV11-3 and TRBJ2-1; D may be TRBD1 (6 bases). The CDR3 is 15 residues long. V lost 0 bases, J lost 2 bases, and 8 bases lay in between. Germline V CDR1 and CDR2: SGHNT, YENEEA. CDR3 protein: CASSLDQGTYNEQFF. In DNA form, the CDR3 reads TGTGCCAGCAGCTTAGATCAGGGGACCTACAATGAGCAGTTCTTC.